This TCR beta chain was profiled in a study of early T cells in non-severe SARS-CoV-2 infection. Deletions cut 1 base from V and 1 base from J, with 8 bases between. Germline CDR1 is SNHLY and CDR2 is FYNNEI. There are 14 residues in the CDR3. The table lists this clonotype with many counts. MiXCR was run by TCRdb on the 5' RACE reads, yielding one entry per CDR3 protein. The top ten hold 3.5% to 4% of the sample, which has 74,000 or so distinct CDR3 sequences, more than 9% seen once. The specimen sequenced was whole blood. This receptor was obtained from an adult who was a healthcare worker with PCR-confirmed SARS-CoV-2 infection or an uninfected control (not recorded which). The chain uses TRBV2 and TRBJ2-7; D is ambiguous. In DNA, the CDR3 is TGTGCCAGCAGTGAAGGCGAAATTTCCTACGAGCAGTACTTC. Its translation: CASSEGEISYEQYF.